This T cell receptor (beta chain) was observed in a study of cytomegalovirus exposure and HLA in healthy donors. The CDR3 is made up of 15 amino acids. The junction had 4 bases not matched to a gene; V was cut back by 0 bases and J by 7 bases. Germline assignment: CDR1 SGHRS and CDR2 YFSETQ. Of note for this clone: The antigen remains unidentified.

General study results and limits: Another analysis was done later, and it associated approximately 17,000 TCR beta sequences with HLA alleles at 0.05 false discovery rate. Near-uniform donor sequencing depth was presumed by presence/absence analyses. Later analysis demonstrated an association between a missense DCLRE1C variant and TCR beta V- and J-gene trimming.

Vbeta (60) and Jbeta (13) primers were used in the PCR. Clones were sequenced by immunoSEQ multiplex PCR, and TCRdb holds only the in-frame ones, with some missing. The sample lists 85,000 to 130,000 clones, 82% occurring once. The chain recombines TRBV5-1 with TRBJ1-4; 9 bases match TRBD1. The sample was PBMCs. The TCR comes from a man in his fifties or sixties in good health and CMV-seronegative. The CDR3 DNA sequence: TGCGCCAGCAGCTTGGGGGACAGGGAGAGTGAAAAACTGTTTTTT. Translation: CASSLGDRESEKLFF.